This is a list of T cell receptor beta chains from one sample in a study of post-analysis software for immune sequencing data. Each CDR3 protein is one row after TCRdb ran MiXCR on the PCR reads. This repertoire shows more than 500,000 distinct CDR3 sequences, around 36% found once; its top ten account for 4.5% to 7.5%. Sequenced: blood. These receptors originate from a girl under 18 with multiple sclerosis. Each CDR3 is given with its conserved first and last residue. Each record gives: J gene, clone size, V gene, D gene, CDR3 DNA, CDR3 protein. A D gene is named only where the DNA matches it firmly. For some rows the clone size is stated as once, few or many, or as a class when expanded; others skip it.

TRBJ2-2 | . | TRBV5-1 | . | TGCGCCAGCAGCAGGGGACACGGAAACACCGGGGAGCTGTTTTTT | CASSRGHGNTGELFF
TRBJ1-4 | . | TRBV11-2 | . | TGTGCCAGCAGCTTAGGGTCAGGGCAACGGGGGGAAAAACTGTTTTTT | CASSLGSGQRGEKLFF
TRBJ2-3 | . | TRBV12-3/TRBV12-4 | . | TGTGCCAGCAAAACTAGTCATACGCAGTATTTT | CASKTSHTQYF
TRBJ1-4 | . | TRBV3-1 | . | TGTGCCAGCAGCCAAGGAAGGGGGAGGGAAAAACTGTTTTTT | CASSQGRGREKLFF
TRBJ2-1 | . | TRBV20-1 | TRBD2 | TGCAGTGCCCCGACCCAGGGACTAGCACAAGAGACCCAGTTCTTC | CSAPTQGLAQETQFF
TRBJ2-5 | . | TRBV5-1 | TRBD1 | TGCGCCAGCAGCTTGGAGACAGGGGGCGCTGGGGAGACCCAGTACTTC | CASSLETGGAGETQYF
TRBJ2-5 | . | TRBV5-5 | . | TGTGCCAGCAGCTTGTCGGGGGCCGGGCAAGAGACCCAGTACTTC | CASSLSGAGQETQYF
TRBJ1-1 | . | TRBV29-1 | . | TGCAGCGTTGAAAAGGCCATGAACACTGAAGCTTTCTTT | CSVEKAMNTEAFF
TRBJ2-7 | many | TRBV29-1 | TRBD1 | TGCAGCGTAGGGACAGGGGTCGTCAGCTCCTACGAGCAGTACTTC | CSVGTGVVSSYEQYF
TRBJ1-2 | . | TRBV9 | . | TGTGCCAGCAGCGTAGCCACAGGGACGGGGGATGGCTACACCTTC | CASSVATGTGDGYTF
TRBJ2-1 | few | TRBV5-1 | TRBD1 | TGCGCCAGCAGCCCGATGTCAGGGGGATTATCCTACAATGAGCAGTTCTTC | CASSPMSGGLSYNEQFF
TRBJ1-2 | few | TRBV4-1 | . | TGCGCCAGCAGCCAAGATCTGTCTGGGTTGCAAACAGTTCAAGGCTACACCTTC | CASSQDLSGLQTVQGYTF
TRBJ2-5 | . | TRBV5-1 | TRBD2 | TGCGCCAGCAGCTTGACTAGCGGGGTGGAGACCCAGTACTTC | CASSLTSGVETQYF
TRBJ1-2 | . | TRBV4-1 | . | TGCGCCAGCAGCCAACCGCGGGGGTTCGACTATGGCTACACCTTC | CASSQPRGFDYGYTF
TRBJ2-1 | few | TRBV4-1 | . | TGCGCCAGCAGCCAAGATCCCGTACAGGGTACCTACAATGAGCAGTTCTTC | CASSQDPVQGTYNEQFF
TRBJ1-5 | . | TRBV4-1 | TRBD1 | TGCGCCAGCAGCCAATTGGGGACAGGGGTTGATCAGCCCCAGCATTTT | CASSQLGTGVDQPQHF
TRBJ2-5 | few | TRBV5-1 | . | TGCGCCAGCACGCTTGGCACCGAGACCCAGTACTTC | CASTLGTETQYF
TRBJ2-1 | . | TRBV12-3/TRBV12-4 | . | TGTGCCAGCAGTGCGCCTGACTACAATGAGCAGTTCTTC | CASSAPDYNEQFF
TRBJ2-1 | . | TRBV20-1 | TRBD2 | TGCAGTGCCGAGCCAGCGGGGGGGTCCTACAATGAGCAGTTCTTC | CSAEPAGGSYNEQFF
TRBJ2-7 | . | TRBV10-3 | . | TGTGCCAGCAGTGAGACAGGCTACGAGCAGTACTTC | CASSETGYEQYF
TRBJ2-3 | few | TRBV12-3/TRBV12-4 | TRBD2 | TGTGCCAGCAGTTCGACGACTAGCGGCAGCACAGATACGCAGTATTTT | CASSSTTSGSTDTQYF
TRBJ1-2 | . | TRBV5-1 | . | TGCGCCAGCAGCCCACAGGGAGGGACTAACTATGGCTACACCTTC | CASSPQGGTNYGYTF
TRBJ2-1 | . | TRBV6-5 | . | TGTGCCAGCAAATCCCGAGGGGTTTACAATGAGCAGTTCTTC | CASKSRGVYNEQFF
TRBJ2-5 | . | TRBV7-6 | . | TGTGCCAGCAGCTTAGTTGGAGGAGCGTACCAAGAGACCCAGTACTTC | CASSLVGGAYQETQYF
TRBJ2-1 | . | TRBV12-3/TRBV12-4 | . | TGTGCCAGCAGCCTACAGTCTTACAATGAGCAGTTCTTC | CASSLQSYNEQFF
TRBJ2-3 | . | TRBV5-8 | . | TGTGCCAGCAGCTTGGGATCCTCGGGGGACGGCACAGATACGCAGTATTTT | CASSLGSSGDGTDTQYF
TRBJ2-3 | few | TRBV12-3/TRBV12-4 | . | TGTGCCAGCAGTCAAGGCGTTTCAGATACGCAGTATTTT | CASSQGVSDTQYF
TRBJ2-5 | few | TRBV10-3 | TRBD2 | TGTGCCAGCGCTGCTAGCGGGAGACCCCAAGAGACCCAGTACTTC | CASAASGRPQETQYF
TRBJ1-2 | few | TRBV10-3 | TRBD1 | TGTGCCATCAGTGGGACCGGGACAGGGGGGGACTATGGCTACACCTTC | CAISGTGTGGDYGYTF
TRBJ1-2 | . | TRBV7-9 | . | TGTGCCAGCAGCTTCCCCGGGACGATTACTAACTATGGCTACACCTTC | CASSFPGTITNYGYTF
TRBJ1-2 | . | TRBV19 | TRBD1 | TGTGCCAGTAGTATAACGGACAGGGAGGCCACCTTC | CASSITDREATF
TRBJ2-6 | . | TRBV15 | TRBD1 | TGTGCCACCAGTCTAGGGCAGGGACAGGGATTCTCTGGGGCCAACGTCCTGACTTTC | CATSLGQGQGFSGANVLTF
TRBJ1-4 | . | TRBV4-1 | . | TGCGCCAGCAGCCAAGAGGCAGGGGCAAAATTGTTTTTT | CASSQEAGAKLFF
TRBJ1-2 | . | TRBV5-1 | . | TGCGCCAGCAGCGACGGGACGGCTACTAACTATGGCTACACCTTC | CASSDGTATNYGYTF
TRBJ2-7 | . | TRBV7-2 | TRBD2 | TGTGCCAGCAGCTTCCCCAGGACTAGCGGGGGGTCTGCCTCCTACGAGCAGTACTTC | CASSFPRTSGGSASYEQYF
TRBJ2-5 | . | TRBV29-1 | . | TGCAGCGTTAGAGCGTGGCAGGGGCTAGAGGCCCAGTACTTC | CSVRAWQGLEAQYF
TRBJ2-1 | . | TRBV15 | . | TGTGCCACCAGCAGCCGACGGGTTTACAATGAGCAGTTCTTC | CATSSRRVYNEQFF
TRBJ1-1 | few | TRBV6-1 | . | TGTGCCAGCAGTGAACTCAGGAACACTGAAGCTTTCTTT | CASSELRNTEAFF
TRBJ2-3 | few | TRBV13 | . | TGTGCCAGCAGCTCCCCCCACGGGGGGCGAGATACGCAGTATTTT | CASSSPHGGRDTQYF
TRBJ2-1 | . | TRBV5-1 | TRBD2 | TGCGCCAGCAGCTTGCCGGGGCTAGCGGGGGCCGACAATGAGCAGTTCTTC | CASSLPGLAGADNEQFF